The 9 T cell receptor beta chains below all came from one sample that was sequenced in a study of Ad26.COV2.S vaccination and SARS-CoV-2 variants. Sequenced by immunoSEQ multiplex PCR; TCRdb stores in-frame clones only, minus some. The top ten hold 10% to 15% of the sample, which has approximately 480,000 clones, roughly 85% seen once. This sample's treatment: some 20 received Ad26.COV2.S at low or high dose, single or two shots; five or six received placebo; per-sample allocation not given. Samples were taken on day 63 after the first vaccine or placebo injection. The sample was peripheral blood, taken in a trial of Ad26.COV2.S vaccine versus placebo. These receptors were obtained from a person between 18 and 60 years old who received the Ad26.COV2.S COVID-19 vaccine or a placebo.

The chain couples TRBV5-4 to TRBJ2-5; TRBD2 aligns across 10 bases. The CDR3 is 18 residues long. Germline CDR1 is SGHNT and CDR2 is YYREEE (reference sequence). With V trimmed by 4 bases and J by 0 bases, 12 bases remained unmatched. The CDR3: CASSRRRTSGGNQETQYF. CDR3 DNA sequence: TGTGCCAGCAGCCGTCGGAGGACTAGCGGAGGGAACCAAGAGACCCAGTACTTC.

The chain combines TRBV28 with TRBJ1-5, with a possible D match to TRBD1 (5 bases). The CDR3 is 16 amino acids. Germline assignment: CDR1 MDHEN and CDR2 SYDVKM. The ends were cut back, 4 bases at V and 4 bases at J, with 17 bases in the middle. The CDR3 spells CASSWPGVVLNQPQHF. The CDR3 DNA reads as TGTGCCAGCAGTTGGCCGGGGGTCGTGCTTAATCAGCCCCAGCATTTT.

V is TRBV28 and J is TRBJ2-3, with TRBD2 matching 8 bases. Losses at the gene ends were 8 bases for V and 5 bases for J; bases not matched to a gene: 15. Germline V lookup: CDR1 MDHEN, CDR2 SYDVKM. CDR3 length: 16 amino acids. The CDR3 sequence is CASPPWASGSGDTQYF. Written as DNA, the CDR3 is TGTGCCAGCCCCCCGTGGGCTAGCGGGTCGGGAGATACGCAGTATTTT. The variable domain in full, completed from reference TRBV28 and TRBJ2-3, reads DVKVTQSSRYLVKRTGEKVFLECVQDMDHENMFWYRQDPGLGLRLIYFSYDVKMKEKGDIPEGYSVSREKKERFSLILESASTNQTSMYLCASPPWASGSGDTQYFGPGTRLTVL.

This clone was seen at least ten times. The J gene is TRBJ1-5, the V gene TRBV7-9, with D unclear. Per germline, CDR1 SEHNR and CDR2 FQNEAQ (reference sequence). This CDR3 has 15 amino acids. Trimming removed 0 bases at V and 7 bases at J, with 13 bases between. The CDR3 DNA reads as TGTGCCAGCAGCTTAGCAGGCCCGCCGGGGCAGCCCCAGCATTTT. Encoded protein: CASSLAGPPGQPQHF.

The chain recombines TRBV10-3 with TRBJ2-5; D is unclear. The V and J ends lost 0 bases and 2 bases respectively, with 7 bases between them. CDR1 and CDR2 from the germline V gene are ENHRY and SYGVKD. This CDR3 comprises 14 residues. DNA for the CDR3: TGTGCCATCAGTGAGTCTGGTGAACAAGAGACCCAGTACTTC. Protein: CAISESGEQETQYF.

The chain uses TRBV6-1 and TRBJ2-7, with TRBD2 as a possible D gene (6 bases). This CDR3 has 13 residues. From germline, CDR1 is MNHNS and CDR2 SASEGT. Trimming left V 1 base short and J 6 bases short, with 10 bases between. This CDR3 reads CASSEVWRGEQYF. Here the CDR3 DNA reads TGTGCCAGCAGTGAAGTGTGGCGGGGCGAGCAGTACTTC.

The gene calls are TRBV4-1 and TRBJ2-7; 9 bases match TRBD2. The CDR3 extends over 15 amino acids. Unmatched junction bases numbered 5, after V lost 4 bases and J lost 1 base. Germline CDR1 is MGHRA and CDR2 is YSYEKL. Here the CDR3 DNA reads TGCGCCAGCAGCCCGACGACTAGCGGATCCTACGAGCAGTACTTC. Protein: CASSPTTSGSYEQYF.

The chain has TRBV4-3 and TRBJ2-3, with D uncertain. CDR1 is LGHNA and CDR2 is YSLEER in the germline V gene. The CDR3 length is 15 residues. With 0 bases removed from V and 3 bases from J, the gap between germline ends came to 10 bases. This CDR3 reads CASSQDFAATDTQYF. In DNA, the CDR3 is TGCGCCAGCAGCCAAGATTTCGCAGCTACAGATACGCAGTATTTT.

The chain joins TRBV7-2 to TRBJ2-7; no reliable D call. The CDR3 runs 14 residues. V lost 3 bases to trimming and J lost 2 bases, with 11 bases between them. The V gene's germline CDR1 is SGHTA and CDR2 FQGNSA. The chain's CDR3 is CASSFASATYEQYF. Here the CDR3 DNA reads TGTGCCAGCAGCTTTGCGTCCGCCACCTACGAGCAGTACTTC.